These 28 T cell receptor beta chains share one sample of origin, sequenced in a study of control samples from healthy donors and cancer patients. TCRdb's table, derived via immunoSEQ multiplex PCR, lists solely in-frame clones and lacks some. The sample carries some 140,000 clones, roughly 92% recorded once. Sequencing was done on a sample of blood. These TCRs come from a young man in good health.

This sequence joins TRBV6-6 and TRBJ2-3; 8 bases agree with TRBD2. V was clipped by 5 bases and J by 4 bases; unmatched bases: 2. Looked up from germline, CDR1 is MNHNY and CDR2 is SVGAGI (reference sequence). This CDR3 has 13 residues. CDR3 protein: CASSPGGADTQYF. In DNA form, the CDR3 reads TGTGCCAGCAGTCCCGGGGGGGCAGATACGCAGTATTTT.

Written as DNA, the CDR3 is TGTGCCAGCAGTTTATTTATCATTGTGTCGAATCCTAAAGCCAAAAACATTCAGTACTTC. This encodes CASSLFIIVSNPKAKNIQYF. The chain carries TRBV28 and TRBJ2-4; the D is unclear. V was cut by 1 base and J by 0 bases, with 22 bases left in between. Germline V gene data show CDR1 as MDHEN and CDR2 as SYDVKM. There are 20 residues in the CDR3.

This clone was seen at least ten times. The chain recombines TRBV11-2 with TRBJ2-1; D is possibly TRBD2 (5 bases). The CDR3 contains 13 residues. Germline V CDR1 and CDR2: SGHAT, FQNNGV. V was clipped by 0 bases and J by 8 bases, with 8 bases between them. The CDR3 bases are TGTGCCAGCAGCTTAGAACTAGTGGATGAGCAGTTCTTC. Translation: CASSLELVDEQFF.

This rearrangement joins TRBV7-8 to TRBJ2-2; D not resolved. CDR1 is SGHVS, CDR2 FQNEAQ, per germline. The CDR3 contains 15 residues. The V end lost 0 bases, the J end lost 0 bases, and 5 bases lay between the germline ends. CDR3: CASSLALTNTGELFF. The CDR3 bases are TGTGCCAGCAGCTTAGCTCTAACGAACACCGGGGAGCTGTTTTTT.

V gene TRBV28 combines with J gene TRBJ1-2; D might be TRBD1 (5 bases). Trimming took 3 bases from V and 6 from J, leaving 11 bases between them. The germline V gene has CDR1 MDHEN and CDR2 SYDVKM. The CDR3 totals 13 residues. The CDR3 loop is CASSFRWGNGYTF. The CDR3, as DNA: TGTGCCAGCAGTTTCAGGTGGGGGAATGGCTACACCTTC.

The V gene is TRBV28, the J gene TRBJ2-5, with 10 bases that match TRBD2. Trimming cost V 6 bases and J 0 bases; bases outside gene matches: 7. The CDR3 is 16 amino acids. Germline loops: CDR1 MDHEN, CDR2 SYDVKM. CDR3 DNA: TGTGCCAGCAGATCCTTAGCGGGAGGATACCAAGAGACCCAGTACTTC. Its protein is CASRSLAGGYQETQYF. Full variable domain (rest looked up from reference TRBV28 and TRBJ2-5): DVKVTQSSRYLVKRTGEKVFLECVQDMDHENMFWYRQDPGLGLRLIYFSYDVKMKEKGDIPEGYSVSREKKERFSLILESASTNQTSMYLCASRSLAGGYQETQYFGPGTRLLVL.

This rearrangement joins TRBV2 to TRBJ2-2, with TRBD1 identical over 7 bases. V lost 6 bases and J lost 5; bases outside the gene matches: 9. This CDR3 comprises 15 residues. CDR1 and CDR2 from the germline V gene are SNHLY and FYNNEI. CDR3 nucleotides: TGTGCCAGCAGCGACAGGGCAGGGCGAACCGGGGAGCTGTTTTTT. This encodes CASSDRAGRTGELFF. Full variable domain (outside the CDR3, taken from reference TRBV2 and TRBJ2-2): EPEVTQTPSHQVTQMGQEVILRCVPISNHLYFYWYRQILGQKVEFLVSFYNNEISEKSEIFDDQFSVERPDGSNFTLKIRSTKLEDSAMYFCASSDRAGRTGELFFGEGSRLTVL.

This sequence joins TRBV2 and TRBJ1-1, with TRBD1 matching 7 bases. Looked up from germline, CDR1 is SNHLY and CDR2 is FYNNEI. This CDR3 contains 15 residues. With V trimmed by 5 bases and J by 3 bases, 9 bases remained unmatched. The CDR3 DNA is TGTGCCAGCAGTATCCGCCCAGGGGGGGACACTGAAGCTTTCTTT. Protein sequence: CASSIRPGGDTEAFF.

V is TRBV6-6 and J is TRBJ2-7; TRBD1 agrees at 8 bases. From germline, CDR1 is MNHNY and CDR2 SVGAGI (reference sequence). With 5 bases clipped from V and 5 bases from J, the junction kept 11 bases outside the gene matches. The CDR3 contains 15 residues. Written as DNA, the CDR3 is TGTGCCAGCAGTCGTTTGGACAGGGAGTATCACGAGCAGTACTTC. This encodes CASSRLDREYHEQYF.

J is TRBJ2-2 and V is TRBV9; D is unclear. This CDR3 has 12 residues. CDR1 and CDR2 from the germline V gene are SGDLS and YYNGEE. The V end lost 5 bases, the J end lost 2 bases, and 4 bases lay between the germline ends. In DNA, the CDR3 is TGTGCCAGCAGACCAAACACCGGGGAGCTGTTTTTT. Protein sequence: CASRPNTGELFF.

The V call is TRBV24-1, the J call TRBJ1-4, with no clear D. The CDR3 has 12 amino acids. V was shortened by 7 bases and J by 7 bases, with 9 bases between the two germline ends. Germline V gives CDR1 KGHDR, CDR2 SFDVKD. The CDR3 coding sequence is TGTGCCACCAGGGGGTGTGTTGAAAAACTGTTTTTT. It specifies CATRGCVEKLFF.

The chain has TRBV7-2 and TRBJ1-2; D is ambiguous. Germline values: CDR1 SGHTA, CDR2 FQGNSA. The germline V and J ends were trimmed by 8 bases and 7 bases, with 20 bases remaining between them. The CDR3 runs to 14 residues. The CDR3 here is CASQPVAVGGGYTF. CDR3 DNA: TGTGCCAGCCAACCCGTGGCCGTAGGAGGTGGCTACACCTTC.

V usage is TRBV5-1 and J usage is TRBJ2-7; D is unresolved. Germline V gene sequence: CDR1 SGHRS, CDR2 YFSETQ. Trimming cost V 4 bases and J 0 bases, with 17 bases left between them. The CDR3 is 16 residues long. The CDR3 reads CASSLSSLSSSYEQYF. Written as DNA, the CDR3 is TGCGCCAGCAGCCTATCCAGTCTTTCGAGCTCCTACGAGCAGTACTTC.

The CDR3 region has the DNA TGTGCCAGCTCACCGGGGATCAGGGCGGATACGCAGTATTTT. It is translated as CASSPGIRADTQYF. This chain connects TRBV18 to TRBJ2-3; maybe TRBD1 (5 bases). Germline-derived CDR1 and CDR2 are KGHSH and LQKENI. The CDR3 is 14 amino acids. V was pared by 3 bases and J by 6 bases, with 13 bases between.

This sequence joins TRBV5-4 and TRBJ1-1; no clear D. Trimming removed 0 bases at V and 3 bases at J, with 6 bases between. The CDR3 has 13 residues. The germline V gene encodes CDR1 SGHNT and CDR2 YYREEE (reference sequence). This chain's CDR3 is CASSLEVYTEAFF. The DNA of the CDR3 is TGTGCCAGCAGCTTGGAAGTGTACACTGAAGCTTTCTTT.

This sequence joins TRBV5-5 and TRBJ1-4; 7 bases line up with TRBD1. The CDR3 runs 16 residues. V dropped 0 bases and J dropped 0; count of bases not matched to a gene: 2. Germline assignment: CDR1 SGHKS and CDR2 YYEKEE (reference sequence). The DNA for the CDR3 is TGTGCCAGCAGCTTGGGACAGGGATCAACTAATGAAAAACTGTTTTTT. Translating gives CASSLGQGSTNEKLFF. The whole variable domain, remainder taken from reference TRBV5-5 and TRBJ1-4, is DAGVTQSPTHLIKTRGQQVTLRCSPISGHKSVSWYQQVLGQGPQFIFQYYEKEERGRGNFPDRFSARQFPNYSSELNVNALLLGDSALYLCASSLGQGSTNEKLFFGSGTQLSVL.

The V call is TRBV2, the J call TRBJ1-5, with TRBD1 matching 10 bases. The germline gives CDR1 SNHLY, CDR2 FYNNEI. This CDR3 contains 20 residues. After removal of 5 bases from V and 6 bases from J, the junction contained 22 bases not matched to a gene. CDR3 DNA sequence: TGTGCCAGCAGTCGACGGCGGGGGACAGGGGTTGTTCTGGCAAGTCAGCCCCAGCATTTT. As protein: CASSRRRGTGVVLASQPQHF.

CDR3 residues: CAWDPGREWSRSYEQYF. The CDR3 DNA reads TGTGCCTGGGACCCGGGTAGGGAATGGTCCAGATCCTACGAGCAGTACTTC. The chain employs TRBV30 and TRBJ2-7, with unresolved D. The V gene's germline CDR1 is GTSNPN and CDR2 SVGIG (reference sequence). V lost 5 bases and J 1 base, leaving 24 bases between the germline ends. This CDR3 is 17 amino acids long.

V usage is TRBV11-2 and J usage is TRBJ2-4; D is undetermined. This CDR3 is 14 amino acids long. Trimming cost V 4 bases and J 3 bases, with 10 bases left between them. Germline CDR1 is SGHAT and CDR2 is FQNNGV. CDR3 bases: TGTGCCAGCAGCTCTGACGAGGACAAAAACATTCAGTACTTC. It encodes CASSSDEDKNIQYF.

V gene TRBV5-5 combines with J gene TRBJ2-2, with D perhaps being TRBD1 or TRBD2 (5 bases each). The CDR3 extends over 16 amino acids. In germline, CDR1 is SGHKS, CDR2 YYEKEE (reference sequence). Trimming removed 2 bases at V and 6 bases at J, with 17 bases between. The CDR3 loop is CASSFDWGFRSGELFF. The CDR3 DNA reads TGTGCCAGCAGCTTTGATTGGGGGTTTAGGTCCGGGGAGCTGTTTTTT.

The rearrangement uses TRBV5-4 and TRBJ2-2; a weak D match, TRBD1 (5 bases). The CDR3 runs to 14 residues. V shed 4 bases and J shed 0 bases, with 7 bases lying between them. CDR1 and CDR2 (germline): SGHNT, YYREEE (reference sequence). In DNA form, the CDR3 reads TGTGCCAGCAGCCGGACATCGAACACCGGGGAGCTGTTTTTT. Translated, it gives CASSRTSNTGELFF.

This chain connects TRBV21-1 to TRBJ2-7; the table names TRBD1, a call not compared with the DNA. TRBV21-1 is marked as a pseudogene. The CDR3 spans 17 residues. Written as DNA, the CDR3 is TGTGCCAGCAGCAAAGTGACGAACGACAGCAGCCTCTACGAGCAGTACTTC. It encodes CASSKVTNDSSLYEQYF.

The rearrangement joins TRBV29-1 to TRBJ2-7; 8 nucleotides agree with TRBD2. Looked up from germline, CDR1 is SQVTM and CDR2 is ANQGSEA. V lost 6 bases, J lost 5 bases, and 15 bases stayed unmatched. CDR3 length: 15 amino acids. As DNA, the CDR3 is TGCAGCGTAAAGAACCGACTAGCGAATCAAGACGAGCAGTACTTC. Amino acid sequence: CSVKNRLANQDEQYF.

The rearrangement links TRBV20-1 to TRBJ1-1, with D possibly being TRBD1 (5 bases). The length of the CDR3 is 14 residues. V shed 3 bases and J shed 3 bases, with 14 bases lying between them. Per germline, CDR1 DFQATT and CDR2 SNEGSKA (reference sequence). In DNA, the CDR3 is TGCAGTGCTAGTTTTATAGACAGTCACACTGAAGCTTTCTTT. It encodes CSASFIDSHTEAFF.

The V call is TRBV27, the J call TRBJ1-1, with unresolved D. Deletions cut 2 bases from V and 4 bases from J, with 5 bases between. The CDR3 sequence is 12 residues long. Germline assignment: CDR1 MNHEY and CDR2 SMNVEV (reference sequence). DNA of the CDR3: TGTGCCAGCAGTTTACCGGGCACTGAAGCTTTCTTT. Its translation: CASSLPGTEAFF.

This chain connects TRBV5-4 to TRBJ1-1; D uncertain. This CDR3 comprises 15 residues. V was pared by 0 bases and J by 2 bases, with 11 bases between. Germline V gives CDR1 SGHNT, CDR2 YYREEE (reference sequence). The CDR3 coding sequence is TGTGCCAGCAGCTTGGATAAGGAGCTAAACACTGAAGCTTTCTTT. Residues: CASSLDKELNTEAFF. The full variable domain, rest sourced from reference TRBV5-4 and TRBJ1-1, is ETGVTQSPTHLIKTRGQQVTLRCSSQSGHNTVSWYQQALGQGPQFIFQYYREEENGRGNFPPRFSGLQFPNYSSELNVNALELDDSALYLCASSLDKELNTEAFFGQGTRLTVV.

The chain employs TRBV2 and TRBJ2-1; 10 bases are shared with TRBD2. V trimming: 4 bases; J trimming: 4 bases; junction bases outside the gene matches: 4. Germline CDR1 and CDR2: SNHLY and FYNNEI. The CDR3 length is 15 residues. CDR3 in DNA: TGTGCCAGCAGTGCACTAGCGGGACCATACAATGAGCAGTTCTTC. Translation: CASSALAGPYNEQFF.

The rearrangement uses TRBV7-9 and TRBJ1-4, with no clear D. This CDR3 has 15 residues. CDR1 is SEHNR, CDR2 FQNEAQ, per germline (reference sequence). V lost 5 bases and J 6 bases, leaving 16 bases between the germline ends. This CDR3 is CASSKGEARDEKLFF. The CDR3 nucleotides read TGTGCCAGCAGCAAGGGCGAGGCACGGGATGAAAAACTGTTTTTT. Supplemented by reference TRBV7-9 and TRBJ1-4, the full variable domain reads DTGVSQNPRHKITKRGQNVTFRCDPISEHNRLYWYRQTLGQGPEFLTYFQNEAQLEKSRLLSDRFSAERPKGSFSTLEIQRTEQGDSAMYLCASSKGEARDEKLFFGSGTQLSVL.